This TCR beta chain was sequenced in a study of blood T cells in healthy people across ages. Study conclusions and caveats: Estimates drawn from one million T cells were deemed to understate diversity.

Germline lookup yields CDR1 SGHTA and CDR2 FQGNSA. This CDR3 has 14 amino acids. Of note for this clonotype: Its antigen remains unidentified.

Then a second PCR, running roughly 6 to 12 cycles, was carried out with a sample-barcoded 5' primer and a J-beta primer mix. TCRdb called the 5' RACE reads again in MiXCR, with one record for every CDR3 protein. The sample consists of some 1.5 million distinct CDR3 sequences, about 28% of them appearing once. V and J are TRBV7-2 and TRBJ2-5; possible D gene TRBD1, 7 bases. Near its end, the DNA agrees better with TRBJ2-7, so the J call may be wrong. Sequenced input: blood. The TCR was taken from a woman in her 30s in good health. CDR3 coding DNA: TGTGCCAGCAGCCTGGTCAGGGGGAGGTACGAGCAGTACTTC. Encoded protein: CASSLVRGRYEQYF.